This T cell receptor beta chain is from a study of identical twins listed by TCRdb under 2016. About the investigation overall: To test whether fetal clonotypes persist, the study used deep sequencing on TCR alpha and beta repertoires from monozygotic twins, unrelated adults of various ages, and cord blood. To rule out contamination, the twin experiments were replicated at different times with different library preparation protocols. What the research found in general, with its limitations: Recombination models systematically underestimated out-of-frame TCR alpha sharing in monozygotic twins but agreed with sharing between unrelated individuals. Compared with coincidental sharing between unrelated individuals, out-of-frame TCR alpha sequences shared between twins had an excess of sequences with low generation probability. In beta out-of-frame sequences, excess twin sharing was weaker, because having fewer shared sequences lowered the signal-to-noise ratio. Zero-insertion analyses could be partly confounded by invariant T cells such as MAIT and iNKT, though diverse VJ usage argued against such confounding for most clonotypes. Because the same donors could not be followed over many years, the conclusions relied on cross-sectional statistical analysis. Abundant cord blood beta clonotypes had fewer insertions, young adult naive repertoires showed a similar but weaker trend, and memory repertoires showed no such trend.

The CDR3 sequence holds 15 residues, the cysteine and phenylalanine included. Just the 45-base CDR3 DNA is kept, in frame starting at base 1. V is cut by 1 base and J by 4 bases, and the space between the germline ends is 15 bases. CDR1 and CDR2 are drawn from the germline V gene: SQVTM, ANQGSEA. Receptor amplification or capture employed 5' RACE. TCRdb names Illumina HiSeq 2000 as the instrument used. A universal primer binding site was introduced by template switching, and a unique molecular identifier was present in the final cDNA, enabling accurate counting of TCR cDNA molecules. First-strand cDNA for TCR alpha and beta chains was synthesized from specific primers in the conserved constant-segment region. To control for contamination, each cDNA library was double barcoded with a SMART-Mk sample barcode plus Illumina barcodes. TruSeq adapter sequences along with Illumina sample barcodes were introduced in two successive PCR steps. The Illumina HiSeq platform was used with custom primers to sequence TCR alpha and beta cDNA libraries. The paper's data handling went like this. MiGEC was used to process raw reads and extract unique molecular identifiers, and MiXCR was used to find CDR3 positions. Recombination models were inferred per individual with the repgenHMM and IGoR tools using an EM algorithm. The tcR package in R was used for shared clonotype analysis, with sharing normalized by the product of cloneset sizes. To study raw recombination free of thymic and clonal selection effects, out-of-frame nonproductive sequences were analyzed. Starting from the raw public reads, TCRdb applied fastp trimming at Q25, assembled clones with MiXCR and retained in-frame beta chains. Every CDR3 protein is listed once, alongside the most common genes and DNA of its rows. The V and J calls were not made by the authors but by TCRdb's processing. The sample table holds approximately 670,000 distinct CDR3 sequences, of which approximately 6% were seen once. Of the sample, around 1.7% falls within the top ten clones.

All donors were healthy Caucasians. The study also sequenced three unrelated non-twin adults: a male aged 18 to 30, a male aged 50 to 60 and a female aged 50 to 60. Miltenyi CD45RO+ enrichment and human naive T-cell isolation kits were used to isolate memory (CD45RO+) and naive T cells from PBMC. This clonotype was seen many times. Its antigen target is currently unknown. Per-nucleotide qualities are absent, and no much larger clonotype sits a single base away. The sequence derives from a man between 18 and 29 years old in good health. Recombination joined TRBV29-1 with TRBJ2-3, with the D gene uncertain. The sample was naive T cells sorted from blood. What the cell subset or site label conveys for this sample: cells isolated with a human naive T-cell isolation kit. The CDR3 region has the sequence CSVEVLAGRADTQYF. The DNA sequence is as follows: TGCAGCGTTGAAGTATTGGCAGGTCGCGCAGATACGCAGTATTTT.